These 26 T cell receptor beta chains originate from one sample sequenced in a study of TIL therapy for anti-PD-1-resistant metastatic lung cancer. Time point here: pre-treatment sample, taken before nivolumab and TIL therapy. Tumor tissue came from excised metastases, mostly pleural nodules or supraclavicular lymph nodes. This was the immunoSEQ v3 assay. Assay: immunoSEQ multiplex PCR; the TCRdb copy retains only in-frame clones and omits some. The table records thousands of clones, over 60% of them present only once. The starting material was tumor tissue, obtained at baseline. All receptors derive from a person aged 25-80 years with non-small cell lung cancer.

The chain has TRBV9 and TRBJ2-7; 9 nucleotides agree with TRBD1. The CDR3 covers 15 residues. The trim removed 4 bases at V and 2 bases at J, leaving 7 bases unmatched. Germline lookup yields CDR1 SGDLS and CDR2 YYNGEE. CDR3 in DNA: TGTGCCAGCAGCCCGCCAGGGACAGGGCCCTACGAGCAGTACTTC. It translates to CASSPPGTGPYEQYF.

The chain joins TRBV7-2 to TRBJ2-3; D ambiguous. Trimming took off 3 bases at V and 3 bases at J, with 13 bases between the two ends. Germline V CDR1 and CDR2: SGHTA, FQGNSA. The CDR3 has 15 amino acids. CDR3 in amino acids: CASSLMGGSTDTQYF. The CDR3 DNA is TGTGCCAGCAGCTTGATGGGTGGAAGTACAGATACGCAGTATTTT. Full variable domain (remainder filled in from reference TRBV7-2 and TRBJ2-3): GAGVSQSPSNKVTEKGKDVELRCDPISGHTALYWYRQSLGQGLEFLIYFQGNSAPDKSGLPSDRFSAERTGGSVSTLTIQRTQQEDSAVYLCASSLMGGSTDTQYFGPGTRLTVL.

The V gene is TRBV12-1, the J gene TRBJ1-1; the table's D gene call, TRBD1, was not cross checked with the DNA. TRBV12-1 is a pseudogene locus. The CDR3 covers 15 residues. The CDR3 reads CASSFVGTTNTEAFF. CDR3 DNA: TGTGCCAGCAGCTTTGTAGGGACAACCAACACTGAAGCTTTCTTT.

The V call is TRBV27, the J call TRBJ2-7, with a tentative D call TRBD1 (5 bases). This CDR3 spans 13 amino acids. Germline V gene data show CDR1 as MNHEY and CDR2 as SMNVEV (reference sequence). V was pared by 5 bases and J by 4 bases, with 12 bases between. In DNA form, the CDR3 reads TGTGCCAGCAGTACACATCAGGGATACGAGCAGTACTTC. Protein product: CASSTHQGYEQYF.

The chain joins TRBV11-1 to TRBJ1-1; D gene unclear. This CDR3 spans 14 amino acids. The V and J ends lost 1 base and 0 bases respectively, with 6 bases between them. Germline V lookup: CDR1 SGHAT, CDR2 FQDESV (reference sequence). CDR3 protein: CASSLGFVNTEAFF. CDR3 coding DNA: TGTGCCAGCAGCTTAGGGTTTGTGAACACTGAAGCTTTCTTT.

The CDR3 loop is CASSPDSGQNYGYTF. The CDR3 DNA sequence: TGTGCCAGCAGCCCAGACTCCGGGCAAAACTATGGCTACACCTTC. J is TRBJ1-2 and V is TRBV5-6; D is uncertain. In germline, CDR1 is SGHDT, CDR2 YYEEEE. Trimming pared 4 bases from V and 2 bases from J, leaving 15 bases between. This CDR3 spans 15 amino acids.

This clone was seen more than once but under ten times. The J gene is TRBJ1-1, the V gene TRBV7-3; 9 nucleotides match TRBD1. The trim removed 3 bases at V and 0 bases at J, leaving 5 bases unmatched. CDR1 is SGHTA and CDR2 is FQGTGA in the germline V gene. The CDR3 contains 16 residues. CDR3 in DNA: TGTGCCAGCAGCTTTGCCGGGACAGGGCTGAACACTGAAGCTTTCTTT. Translating it yields CASSFAGTGLNTEAFF.

The chain links TRBV5-1 to TRBJ1-1, with D tentatively TRBD1 (6 bases). In germline, CDR1 is SGHRS, CDR2 YFSETQ. V lost 7 bases, J lost 1 base, and 14 bases lay in between. This CDR3 comprises 14 residues. The DNA of the CDR3 is TGCGCCAGCGGGCGGGGGACACAGAACACTGAAGCTTTCTTT. Translation: CASGRGTQNTEAFF.

The sample holds one count of this clone. The chain uses TRBV30 and TRBJ2-4, with D possibly being TRBD1 (5 bases). Trimming left V 4 bases short and J 1 base short, with 11 bases between. Germline V gene lookup returns CDR1 GTSNPN and CDR2 SVGIG (reference sequence). This CDR3 is built from 14 residues. DNA of the CDR3: TGTGCCTGGACCACAGACAGCGCCAAAAACATTCAGTACTTC. Its translation: CAWTTDSAKNIQYF. Complete variable domain (other parts from reference TRBV30 and TRBJ2-4): SQTIHQWPATLVQPVGSPLSLECTVEGTSNPNLYWYRQAAGRGLQLLFYSVGIGQISSEVPQNLSASRPQDRQFILSSKKLLLSDSGFYLCAWTTDSAKNIQYFGAGTRLSVL.

The chain combines TRBV27 with TRBJ1-2; tentative D call: TRBD1 (6 bases). Trimming took off 3 bases at V and 4 bases at J, with 9 bases between the two ends. The CDR3 is 13 amino acids. Germline V gene lookup returns CDR1 MNHEY and CDR2 SMNVEV (reference sequence). The CDR3 sequence is CASSFGTSYGYTF. CDR3 DNA: TGTGCCAGCAGTTTTGGGACAAGCTATGGCTACACCTTC.

The chain combines TRBV2 with TRBJ1-4; D perhaps matches TRBD1 (5 bases). Germline V CDR1 and CDR2: SNHLY, FYNNEI. Deletions cut 6 bases from V and 0 bases from J, with 14 bases between. The CDR3 length is 16 residues. Here the CDR3 DNA reads TGTGCCAGCAGGCAGGGTTTTACCTCAACTAATGAAAAACTGTTTTTT. Translation gives CASRQGFTSTNEKLFF.

This clone was picked up one time. V usage is TRBV5-1 and J usage is TRBJ1-6, with a weak D call TRBD1 (6 bases). The CDR3 is 15 residues long. Trimming left V 1 base short and J 6 bases short, with 11 bases between. CDR1 is SGHRS, CDR2 YFSETQ, per germline. The CDR3 here is CASSLSGQFNSPLHF. CDR3 sequence (DNA): TGCGCCAGCAGCTTGAGTGGACAGTTTAATTCACCCCTCCACTTT.

This clone was detected only a few times. This chain links TRBV5-1 with TRBJ1-1, with D perhaps TRBD1 (5 bases). CDR1 and CDR2 from the germline V gene are SGHRS and YFSETQ. The CDR3 has 13 amino acids. With 4 bases removed from V and 5 bases from J, the gap between germline ends came to 12 bases. CDR3 coding DNA: TGCGCCAGCAGCGCCGACAGCAAGACTGAAGCTTTCTTT. Translating gives CASSADSKTEAFF.

The V gene is TRBV29-1, the J gene TRBJ1-1, with no clear D. Trimming took 7 bases from V and 4 from J, leaving 10 bases between them. The CDR3 consists of 11 residues. CDR1 SQVTM and CDR2 ANQGSEA come from the germline V gene. CDR3 sequence reads: CSAIPVTEAFF. CDR3 sequence (DNA): TGCAGCGCAATCCCGGTCACTGAAGCTTTCTTT.

This clone was seen a single time. This rearrangement joins TRBV7-2 to TRBJ2-7; no clear D gene. The CDR3 is made up of 14 amino acids. The ends were cut back, 5 bases at V and 0 bases at J, with 11 bases in the middle. CDR1 is SGHTA and CDR2 is FQGNSA in the germline V gene. This CDR3 reads CASSPQGTSYEQYF. CDR3 bases: TGTGCCAGCAGCCCACAAGGTACCTCCTACGAGCAGTACTTC.

V and J are TRBV19 and TRBJ2-4; 10 bases align to TRBD2. The J segment lost 1 base and the V segment lost 1 base, leaving 4 bases of the junction unmatched. The CDR3 is 17 residues long. CDR1 and CDR2 (germline): LNHDA, SQIVND (reference sequence). The CDR3 region has the DNA TGTGCCAGTAGTATAGGGACTAGCGGTTTGGCCAAAAACATTCAGTACTTC. As protein: CASSIGTSGLAKNIQYF.

This chain uses TRBV5-1 with TRBJ2-4, with D possibly matching TRBD1 (6 bases). The CDR3 length is 16 residues. The V and J ends lost 4 bases and 8 bases respectively, with 22 bases between them. Germline V lookup: CDR1 SGHRS, CDR2 YFSETQ. CDR3 nucleotides: TGCGCCAGCAGCCAGATGTTCCGCCTCGAGGGGGACATTCAGTACTTC. Its translation: CASSQMFRLEGDIQYF.

V and J are TRBV27 and TRBJ2-7; D may be TRBD1 or TRBD2 (6 bases each). This CDR3 is 14 amino acids long. Trimming removed 6 bases at V and 11 bases at J, with 23 bases between. Per the germline V gene, CDR1 is MNHEY and CDR2 is SMNVEV (reference sequence). Here the CDR3 reads CASSSPKQGGKEYF. CDR3 sequence (DNA): TGTGCCAGCAGCTCACCAAAACAGGGAGGTAAGGAGTACTTC.

J is TRBJ2-7 and V is TRBV28; D is ambiguous. V was cut by 0 bases and J by 4 bases, with 1 base left in between. The CDR3 is 11 residues long. CDR1 and CDR2 from the germline V gene are MDHEN and SYDVKM. The chain's CDR3 is CASSLWYEQYF. The CDR3 DNA reads as TGTGCCAGCAGTTTATGGTACGAGCAGTACTTC.

The chain carries TRBV28 and TRBJ2-2; D may be TRBD1 or TRBD2 (5 bases each). Germline V lookup: CDR1 MDHEN, CDR2 SYDVKM. V was cut by 2 bases and J by 7 bases, with 14 bases left in between. The CDR3 totals 15 residues. CDR3 region: CASSLVPGLGGELFF. CDR3 in DNA: TGTGCCAGCAGTTTAGTCCCGGGGCTGGGCGGGGAGCTGTTTTTT.

The chain is built from TRBV4-3 and TRBJ1-4; 7 nucleotides line up with TRBD1. J was trimmed by 0 bases and V by 5 bases; bases with no gene match: 6. Germline CDR1 reads LGHNA; CDR2 reads YSLEER. The CDR3 is made up of 16 amino acids. The CDR3 protein is CASSYRGVTTNEKLFF. CDR3 DNA: TGCGCCAGCAGCTACAGGGGTGTAACAACTAATGAAAAACTGTTTTTT.

The chain employs TRBV28 and TRBJ1-2, with 9 nucleotides matching TRBD1. CDR1 is MDHEN and CDR2 is SYDVKM in the germline V gene. The ends lost 1 base at V and 4 bases at J; junction bases unmatched: 7. The CDR3 loop spans 16 amino acids. CDR3 region: CASSLFNPGQGYGYTF. The CDR3 coding sequence is TGTGCCAGCAGTTTATTCAATCCGGGACAGGGCTATGGCTACACCTTC.

The genes are TRBV28 and TRBJ1-5; 7 nucleotides align to TRBD1. V gave up 6 bases and J gave up 0 bases; unmatched junction bases: 11. The length of the CDR3 is 17 residues. The germline CDR1 and CDR2 sequences are MDHEN and SYDVKM. CDR3 sequence (DNA): TGTGCCAGCAGAAACCCAGGGACAGTCTATAGCAATCAGCCCCAGCATTTT. Amino acid sequence: CASRNPGTVYSNQPQHF. The entire variable domain, with the rest obtained from reference TRBV28 and TRBJ1-5, is as follows: DVKVTQSSRYLVKRTGEKVFLECVQDMDHENMFWYRQDPGLGLRLIYFSYDVKMKEKGDIPEGYSVSREKKERFSLILESASTNQTSMYLCASRNPGTVYSNQPQHFGDGTRLSIL.

The V and J genes are TRBV28 and TRBJ1-6, with 9 bases that match TRBD1. Germline loops: CDR1 MDHEN, CDR2 SYDVKM. J was trimmed by 8 bases and V by 3 bases; bases with no gene match: 14. CDR3 length: 18 residues. Here the CDR3 DNA reads TGTGCCAGCAGTTTCCGACTACAGGGGGCGCTCGGGGATTCACCCCTCCACTTT. Translated, it gives CASSFRLQGALGDSPLHF.

V is TRBV7-2 and J is TRBJ2-1; D call uncertain. V was cut by 2 bases and J by 9 bases, with 14 bases left in between. Germline loops: CDR1 SGHTA, CDR2 FQGNSA. The length of the CDR3 is 14 residues. CDR3 amino acids: CASSLWPPPGEQFF. As DNA, the CDR3 is TGTGCCAGCAGCTTATGGCCTCCCCCAGGTGAGCAGTTCTTC.

The CDR3 region is CASSLGSSGSGETQYF. The CDR3, as DNA: TGTGCCAGCAGCTTAGGCTCTAGCGGGAGCGGGGAGACCCAGTACTTC. The genes are TRBV7-3 and TRBJ2-5, with 10 bases identical to TRBD2. Germline CDR1 reads SGHTA; CDR2 reads FQGTGA. This CDR3 region has 16 residues. The J segment lost 5 bases and the V segment lost 2 bases, leaving 8 bases of the junction unmatched.